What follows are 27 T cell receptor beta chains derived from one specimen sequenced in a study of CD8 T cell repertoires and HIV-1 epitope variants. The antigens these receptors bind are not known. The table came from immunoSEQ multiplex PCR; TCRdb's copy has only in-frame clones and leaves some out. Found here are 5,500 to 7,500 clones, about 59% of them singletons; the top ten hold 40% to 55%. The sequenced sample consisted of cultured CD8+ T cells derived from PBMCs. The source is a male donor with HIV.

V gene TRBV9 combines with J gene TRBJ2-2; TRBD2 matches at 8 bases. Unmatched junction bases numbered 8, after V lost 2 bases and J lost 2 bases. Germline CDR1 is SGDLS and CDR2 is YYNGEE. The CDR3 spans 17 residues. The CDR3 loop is CASSVFAGGFNTGELFF. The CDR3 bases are TGTGCCAGCAGCGTGTTCGCGGGAGGATTTAACACCGGGGAGCTGTTTTTT.

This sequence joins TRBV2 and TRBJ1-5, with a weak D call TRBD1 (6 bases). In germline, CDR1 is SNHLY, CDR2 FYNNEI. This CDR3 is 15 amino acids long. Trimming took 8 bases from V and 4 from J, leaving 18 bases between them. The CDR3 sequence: CASDEGVTLNQPQHF. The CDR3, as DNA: TGTGCCAGCGATGAGGGGGTCACCCTAAATCAGCCCCAGCATTTT.

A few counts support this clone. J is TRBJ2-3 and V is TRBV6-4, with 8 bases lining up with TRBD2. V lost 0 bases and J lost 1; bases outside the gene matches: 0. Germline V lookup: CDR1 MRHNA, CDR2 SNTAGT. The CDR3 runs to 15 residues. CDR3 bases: TGTGCCAGCAGTGACTCGCGGGGGGGCACAGATACGCAGTATTTT. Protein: CASSDSRGGTDTQYF.

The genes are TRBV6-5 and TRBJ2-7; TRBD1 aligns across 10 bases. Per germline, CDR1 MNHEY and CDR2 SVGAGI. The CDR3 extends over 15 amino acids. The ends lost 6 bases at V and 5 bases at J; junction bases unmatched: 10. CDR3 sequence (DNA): TGTGCCAGCAGCGAATCCGGGACAGGGGCCGACGAGCAGTACTTC. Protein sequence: CASSESGTGADEQYF.

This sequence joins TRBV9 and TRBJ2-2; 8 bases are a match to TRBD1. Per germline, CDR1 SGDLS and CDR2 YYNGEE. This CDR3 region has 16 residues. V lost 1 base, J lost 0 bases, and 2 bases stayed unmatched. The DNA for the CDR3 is TGTGCCAGCAGCGTACGGACAGGGACGAACACCGGGGAGCTGTTTTTT. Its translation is CASSVRTGTNTGELFF. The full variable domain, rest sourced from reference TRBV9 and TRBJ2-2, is DSGVTQTPKHLITATGQRVTLRCSPRSGDLSVYWYQQSLDQGLQFLIQYYNGEERAKGNILERFSAQQFPDLHSELNLSSLELGDSALYFCASSVRTGTNTGELFFGEGSRLTVL.

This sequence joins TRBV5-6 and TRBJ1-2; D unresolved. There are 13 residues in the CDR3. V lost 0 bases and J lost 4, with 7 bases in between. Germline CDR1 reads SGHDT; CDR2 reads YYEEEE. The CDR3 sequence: CASSLGELYGYTF. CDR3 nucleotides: TGTGCCAGCAGCTTGGGGGAGCTCTATGGCTACACCTTC.

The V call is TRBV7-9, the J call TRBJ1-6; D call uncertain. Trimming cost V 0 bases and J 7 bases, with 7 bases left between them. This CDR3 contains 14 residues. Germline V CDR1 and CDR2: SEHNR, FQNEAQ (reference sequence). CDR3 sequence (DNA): TGTGCCAGCAGCTTAGCGGCCGGGAATTCACCCCTCCACTTT. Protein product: CASSLAAGNSPLHF.

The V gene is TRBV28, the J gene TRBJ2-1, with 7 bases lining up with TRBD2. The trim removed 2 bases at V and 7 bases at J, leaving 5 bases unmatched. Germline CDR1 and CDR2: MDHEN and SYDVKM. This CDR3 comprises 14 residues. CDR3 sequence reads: CASSLVGGNNEQFF. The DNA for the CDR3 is TGTGCCAGCAGTTTAGTGGGAGGGAATAATGAGCAGTTCTTC.

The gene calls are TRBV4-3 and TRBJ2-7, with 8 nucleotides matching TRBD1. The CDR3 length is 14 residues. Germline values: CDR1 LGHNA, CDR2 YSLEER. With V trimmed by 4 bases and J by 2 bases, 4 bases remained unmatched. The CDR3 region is CASSPGQVPYEQYF. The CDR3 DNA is TGCGCCAGCAGCCCGGGACAGGTCCCCTACGAGCAGTACTTC.

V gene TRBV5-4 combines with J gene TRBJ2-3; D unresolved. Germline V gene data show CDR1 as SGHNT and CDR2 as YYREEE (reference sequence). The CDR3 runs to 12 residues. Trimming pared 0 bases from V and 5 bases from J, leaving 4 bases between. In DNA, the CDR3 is TGTGCCAGCAGCTTGGGCAGAGATACGCAGTATTTT. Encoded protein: CASSLGRDTQYF.

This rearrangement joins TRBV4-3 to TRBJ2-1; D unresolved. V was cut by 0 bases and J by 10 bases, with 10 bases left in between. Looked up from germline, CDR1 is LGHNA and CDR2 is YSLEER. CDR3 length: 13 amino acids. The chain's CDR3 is CASSQEVPREQFF. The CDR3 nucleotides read TGCGCCAGCAGCCAAGAGGTCCCCCGGGAGCAGTTCTTC.

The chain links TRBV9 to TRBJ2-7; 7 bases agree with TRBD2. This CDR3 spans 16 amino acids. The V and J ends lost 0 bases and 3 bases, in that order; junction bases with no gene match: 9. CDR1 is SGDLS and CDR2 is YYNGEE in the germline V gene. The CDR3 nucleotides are TGTGCCAGCAGCGTAGGTACGGGAGGTCTCTTCTACGAGCAGTACTTC. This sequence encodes CASSVGTGGLFYEQYF.

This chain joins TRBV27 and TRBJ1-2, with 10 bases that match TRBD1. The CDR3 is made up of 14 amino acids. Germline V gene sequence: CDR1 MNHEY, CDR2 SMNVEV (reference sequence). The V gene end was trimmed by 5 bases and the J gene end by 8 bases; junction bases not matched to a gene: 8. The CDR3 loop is CASSATGGFGGYTF. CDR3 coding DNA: TGTGCCAGCAGTGCGACAGGGGGCTTTGGCGGCTACACCTTC.

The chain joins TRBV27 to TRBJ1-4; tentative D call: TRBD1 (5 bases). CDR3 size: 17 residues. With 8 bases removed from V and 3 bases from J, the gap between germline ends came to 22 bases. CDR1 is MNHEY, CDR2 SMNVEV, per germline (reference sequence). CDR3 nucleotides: TGTGCCAGCGCCTTTAGAGGGTTGGGACGGGCTAATGAAAAACTGTTTTTT. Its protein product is CASAFRGLGRANEKLFF.

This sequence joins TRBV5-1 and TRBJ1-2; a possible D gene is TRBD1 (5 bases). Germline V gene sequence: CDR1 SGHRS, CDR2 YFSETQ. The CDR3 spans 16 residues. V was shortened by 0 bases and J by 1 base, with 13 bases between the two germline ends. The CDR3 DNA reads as TGCGCCAGCAGCTTGGACCTACAGGAGGGTAACTATGGCTACACCTTC. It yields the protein CASSLDLQEGNYGYTF. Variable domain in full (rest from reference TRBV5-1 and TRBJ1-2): KAGVTQTPRYLIKTRGQQVTLSCSPISGHRSVSWYQQTPGQGLQFLFEYFSETQRNKGNFPGRFSGRQFSNSRSEMNVSTLELGDSALYLCASSLDLQEGNYGYTFGSGTRLTVV.

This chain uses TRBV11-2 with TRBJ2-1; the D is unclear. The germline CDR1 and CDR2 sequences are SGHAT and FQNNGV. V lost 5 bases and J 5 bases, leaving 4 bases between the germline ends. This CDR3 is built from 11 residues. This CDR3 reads CASSRDNEQFF. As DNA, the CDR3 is TGTGCCAGCAGCCGAGACAATGAGCAGTTCTTC.

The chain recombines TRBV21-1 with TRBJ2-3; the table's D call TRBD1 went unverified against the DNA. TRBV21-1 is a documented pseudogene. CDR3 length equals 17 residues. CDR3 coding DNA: TGTGCCAGCTGCGCCTCGGTCACAGGGTTGGGCGCAGATACGCAGTATTTT. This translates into CASCASVTGLGADTQYF.

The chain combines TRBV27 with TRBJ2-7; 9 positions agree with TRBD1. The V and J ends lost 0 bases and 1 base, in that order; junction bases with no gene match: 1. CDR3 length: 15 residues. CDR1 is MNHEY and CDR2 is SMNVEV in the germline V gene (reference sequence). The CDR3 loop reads CASSLSGTGSYEQYF. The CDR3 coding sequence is TGTGCCAGCAGTTTATCGGGGACAGGGTCCTACGAGCAGTACTTC.

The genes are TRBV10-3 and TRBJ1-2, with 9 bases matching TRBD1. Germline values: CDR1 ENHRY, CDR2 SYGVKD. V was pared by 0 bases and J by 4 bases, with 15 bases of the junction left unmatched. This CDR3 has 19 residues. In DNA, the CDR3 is TGTGCCATCAGTGAGTCGACCGGGACAGGGTATAGGGAAGCCTATGGCTACACCTTC. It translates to CAISESTGTGYREAYGYTF.

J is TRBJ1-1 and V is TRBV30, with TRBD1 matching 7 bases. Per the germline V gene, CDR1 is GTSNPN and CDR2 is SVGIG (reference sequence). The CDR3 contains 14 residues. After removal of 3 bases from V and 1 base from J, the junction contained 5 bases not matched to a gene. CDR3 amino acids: CAWSHGQANTEAFF. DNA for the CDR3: TGTGCCTGGAGCCATGGACAGGCGAACACTGAAGCTTTCTTT.

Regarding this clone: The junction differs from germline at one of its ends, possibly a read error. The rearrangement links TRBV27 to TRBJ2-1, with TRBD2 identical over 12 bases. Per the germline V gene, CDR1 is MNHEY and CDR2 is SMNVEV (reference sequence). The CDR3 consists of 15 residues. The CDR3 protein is CASTLLAGGPNEQFF. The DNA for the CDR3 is TGTGCCAGCACTTTACTAGCGGGGGGCCCTAATGAGCAGTTCTTC.

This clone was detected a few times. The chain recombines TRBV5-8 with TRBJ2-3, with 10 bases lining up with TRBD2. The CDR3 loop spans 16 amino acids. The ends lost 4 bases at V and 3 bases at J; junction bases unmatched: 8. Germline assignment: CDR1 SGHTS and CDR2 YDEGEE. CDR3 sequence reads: CASSPTSGKDTDTQYF. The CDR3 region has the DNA TGTGCCAGCAGCCCCACTAGCGGGAAAGATACAGATACGCAGTATTTT.

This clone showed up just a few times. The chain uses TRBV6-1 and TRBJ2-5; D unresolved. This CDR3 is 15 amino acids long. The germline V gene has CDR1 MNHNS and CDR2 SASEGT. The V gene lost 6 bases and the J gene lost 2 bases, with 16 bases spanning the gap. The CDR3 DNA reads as TGTGCCAGCAGGCCGCCCCTGGGAATTCAAGAGACCCAGTACTTC. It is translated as CASRPPLGIQETQYF.

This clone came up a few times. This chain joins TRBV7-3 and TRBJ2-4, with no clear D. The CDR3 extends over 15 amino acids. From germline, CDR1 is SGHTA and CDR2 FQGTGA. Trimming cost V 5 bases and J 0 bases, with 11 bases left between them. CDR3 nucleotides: TGTGCCAGCAGCCCCCCCGATCTAGCCAAAAACATTCAGTACTTC. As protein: CASSPPDLAKNIQYF.

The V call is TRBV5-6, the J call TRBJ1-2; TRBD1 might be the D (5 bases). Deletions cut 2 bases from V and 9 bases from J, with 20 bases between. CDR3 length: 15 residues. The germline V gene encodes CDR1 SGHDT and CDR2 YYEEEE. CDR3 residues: CASSLLMRSQDSYTF. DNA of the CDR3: TGTGCCAGCAGCTTACTCATGCGGTCCCAGGACAGCTACACCTTC.

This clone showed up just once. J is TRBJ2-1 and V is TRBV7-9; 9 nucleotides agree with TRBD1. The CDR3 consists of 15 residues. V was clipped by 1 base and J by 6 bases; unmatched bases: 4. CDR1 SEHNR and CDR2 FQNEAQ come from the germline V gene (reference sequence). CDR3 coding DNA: TGTGCCAGCAGCTTAGTAGGGACAGGGACCAATGAGCAGTTCTTC. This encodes CASSLVGTGTNEQFF.

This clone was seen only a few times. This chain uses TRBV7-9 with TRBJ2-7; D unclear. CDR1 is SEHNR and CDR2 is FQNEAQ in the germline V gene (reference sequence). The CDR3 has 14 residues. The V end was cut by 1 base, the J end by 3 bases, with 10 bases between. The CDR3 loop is CASSLGGSDYEQYF. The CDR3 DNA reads TGTGCCAGCAGCTTAGGGGGATCCGACTACGAGCAGTACTTC.